A single sample gave rise to the 30 T cell receptor beta chains below, sequenced in a study of patients and donors after allogeneic stem cell transplantation. A single record per CDR3 protein comes from TCRdb applying MiXCR to the RT-PCR reads. The table lists roughly 880,000 distinct CDR3 sequences, 18% of them singletons. The sequenced sample was blood, either unsorted or a sorted T cell fraction (not recorded which). These receptors originate from a human donor who was either an allogeneic HSCT recipient or a stem cell or donor lymphocyte infusion donor (not recorded which). It is not recorded whose cells these are; they may come from a transplant donor.

This clonotype was found a few times. The chain couples TRBV20-1 to TRBJ2-3; D may be TRBD2 (5 bases). This CDR3 spans 14 amino acids. Germline V lookup: CDR1 DFQATT, CDR2 SNEGSKA (reference sequence). The V end lost 0 bases, the J end lost 2 bases, and 9 bases lay between the germline ends. CDR3 in DNA: TGCAGTGCTAGAGAAGAGGGCCACACAGATACGCAGTATTTT. It encodes CSAREEGHTDTQYF.

This clonotype was seen more than once but under ten times. V and J are TRBV20-1 and TRBJ1-6; tentatively, D is TRBD1 (5 bases). The V gene lost 1 base and the J gene lost 6 bases, with 13 bases spanning the gap. The length of the CDR3 is 15 residues. The germline CDR1 and CDR2 sequences are DFQATT and SNEGSKA (reference sequence). The CDR3 coding sequence is TGCAGTGCTAGAGGGGGTTCAGGGCTTAATTCACCCCTCCACTTT. As protein: CSARGGSGLNSPLHF.

This clonotype was counted only a few times. The rearrangement links TRBV20-1 to TRBJ2-1; no clear D gene. CDR1 is DFQATT and CDR2 is SNEGSKA in the germline V gene (reference sequence). The ends were cut back, 6 bases at V and 3 bases at J, with 15 bases in the middle. The CDR3 consists of 14 residues. CDR3 in amino acids: CSARRQALYNEQFF. The DNA of the CDR3 is TGCAGTGCGCGTCGGCAGGCGCTCTACAATGAGCAGTTCTTC.

This sequence joins TRBV7-8 and TRBJ2-7; D not certain. CDR3 size: 14 residues. Trimming stripped 5 bases from V and 1 base from J, with 12 bases between. Per germline, CDR1 SGHVS and CDR2 FQNEAQ. CDR3 DNA: TGTGCCAGCAGCGACTTACGTATATCCTACGAGCAGTACTTC. Its protein product is CASSDLRISYEQYF.

The chain uses TRBV5-1 and TRBJ1-4; possibly TRBD1 for D (5 bases). CDR3 length: 16 amino acids. The V and J ends lost 3 bases and 4 bases respectively, with 16 bases between them. Germline CDR1 and CDR2: SGHRS and YFSETQ. CDR3 residues: CASSSRRGGNNEKLFF. The CDR3 region has the DNA TGCGCCAGCAGCTCCCGCCGGGGCGGGAATAATGAAAAACTGTTTTTT.

This clonotype has at least ten counts. The chain combines TRBV7-6 with TRBJ1-1; D gene uncertain. Per germline, CDR1 SGHVS and CDR2 FNYEAQ. With 0 bases removed from V and 0 bases from J, the gap between germline ends came to 5 bases. This CDR3 comprises 14 residues. CDR3 nucleotides: TGTGCCAGCAGCTTAGCGACGATGAACACTGAAGCTTTCTTT. Translated: CASSLATMNTEAFF.

The sample holds a few counts of this clonotype. V and J are TRBV20-1 and TRBJ1-3, with unresolved D. Germline V lookup: CDR1 DFQATT, CDR2 SNEGSKA (reference sequence). With 6 bases removed from V and 1 base from J, the gap between germline ends came to 16 bases. The CDR3 length is 15 residues. The CDR3 DNA reads as TGCAGTGCGATAGAGAGTTCAGGTTCTGGAAACACCATATATTTT. Protein product: CSAIESSGSGNTIYF.

Concerning this clonotype: Mismatch with germline at one junction end may stem from a read error. This rearrangement joins TRBV9 to TRBJ1-1, with a tentative D call TRBD1 (5 bases). The length of the CDR3 is 16 residues. Germline lookup yields CDR1 SGDLS and CDR2 YYNGEE. CDR3 sequence: CACSVSSPTGDREDFF. CDR3 nucleotides: TGTGCCTGCAGCGTCTCTTCCCCAACAGGAGATAGGGAAGATTTCTTT.

This chain uses TRBV4-3 with TRBJ1-1; TRBD1 matches 8 bases. Germline CDR1 and CDR2: LGHNA and YSLEER. CDR3 length: 15 amino acids. V shed 2 bases and J 6 bases; nucleotides not matched to a gene: 8. CDR3 loop: CASSQSLQGGPEAFF. Here the CDR3 DNA reads TGCGCCAGCAGCCAAAGTTTACAGGGGGGCCCTGAAGCTTTCTTT.

This clonotype has just a few counts. V usage is TRBV20-1 and J usage is TRBJ2-3; D is perhaps TRBD1 (6 bases). The CDR3 extends over 17 amino acids. The V end was cut by 0 bases, the J end by 2 bases, with 18 bases between. CDR1 and CDR2 (germline): DFQATT, SNEGSKA (reference sequence). CDR3 DNA sequence: TGCAGTGCTAGAGATCCCCTCATGGGGGCCGACACAGATACGCAGTATTTT. Its translation: CSARDPLMGADTDTQYF.

The chain couples TRBV6-1 to TRBJ1-6; no definite D call. Trimming shortened V by 7 bases and J by 0 bases, and 13 bases separated the two germline ends. CDR1 and CDR2 from the germline V gene are MNHNS and SASEGT. This CDR3 is 16 amino acids long. The CDR3 protein is CASKGSQSSYNSPLHF. Here the CDR3 DNA reads TGTGCCAGCAAGGGCAGTCAGAGCTCCTATAATTCACCCCTCCACTTT.

V is TRBV24-1 and J is TRBJ2-7; tentatively, D is TRBD2 (7 bases). Germline V lookup: CDR1 KGHDR, CDR2 SFDVKD. The CDR3 has 16 amino acids. Trimming cost V 5 bases and J 6 bases, with 22 bases left between them. The DNA for the CDR3 is TGTGCCACCAGTGCCGAAGAAAGGGGGGGAGCGGTCGAGCAGTACTTC. It yields the protein CATSAEERGGAVEQYF.

This chain joins TRBV7-8 and TRBJ2-5; D unresolved. The CDR3 extends over 14 amino acids. Germline V gene sequence: CDR1 SGHVS, CDR2 FQNEAQ. The V and J ends lost 5 bases and 1 base respectively, with 11 bases between them. The CDR3 reads CASSPQLFQETQYF. CDR3 DNA: TGTGCCAGCAGCCCCCAGCTTTTCCAAGAGACCCAGTACTTC.

This chain joins TRBV5-1 and TRBJ2-3; a possible D gene is TRBD2 (5 bases). The CDR3 spans 15 residues. V was pared by 4 bases and J by 4 bases, with 16 bases between. Germline CDR1 is SGHRS and CDR2 is YFSETQ. In DNA form, the CDR3 reads TGCGCCAGCAGCCGCCCTACTAGACTCCCAGATACGCAGTATTTT. Its translation: CASSRPTRLPDTQYF. Full variable domain (outside the CDR3, taken from reference TRBV5-1 and TRBJ2-3): KAGVTQTPRYLIKTRGQQVTLSCSPISGHRSVSWYQQTPGQGLQFLFEYFSETQRNKGNFPGRFSGRQFSNSRSEMNVSTLELGDSALYLCASSRPTRLPDTQYFGPGTRLTVL.

This clonotype was observed at least ten times. The CDR3 region has the DNA TGCGCCAGCAGCTTGGCCTCACACTCCTACAATGAGCAGTTCTTC. It is translated as CASSLASHSYNEQFF. This rearrangement joins TRBV5-1 to TRBJ2-1; no definite D call. Germline CDR1 and CDR2: SGHRS and YFSETQ. The CDR3 runs to 15 residues. V shed 0 bases and J shed 0 bases, with 7 bases lying between them.

This clonotype was observed a few times. CDR3 sequence (DNA): TGTGCCAGCAGTCCCCTCCCCGGGACAGGGAACACAGATACGCAGTATTTT. Amino acid sequence: CASSPLPGTGNTDTQYF. The V and J genes are TRBV27 and TRBJ2-3; the match to TRBD1 covers 9 bases. The CDR3 consists of 17 residues. Germline CDR1 reads MNHEY; CDR2 reads SMNVEV (reference sequence). V shed 5 bases, J shed 2 bases, and the junction held 11 bases outside the gene matches.

The rearrangement joins TRBV12-3 or TRBV12-4 to TRBJ2-3; 10 bases are a match to TRBD1. This CDR3 contains 14 residues. With 5 bases clipped from V and 5 bases from J, the junction kept 4 bases outside the gene matches. The CDR3 nucleotides are TGTGCCAGCAGTAGACAGGGGGCTGGAGATACGCAGTATTTT. It codes for CASSRQGAGDTQYF.

V and J are TRBV25-1 and TRBJ2-2; 8 positions match TRBD1. The CDR3 is made up of 16 amino acids. The junction had 5 bases not matched to a gene; V was cut back by 3 bases and J by 2 bases. CDR1 MGHDK and CDR2 SYGVNS come from the germline V gene. CDR3: CASSDTDRGNTGELFF. Here the CDR3 DNA reads TGTGCCAGCAGTGATACCGACAGGGGAAACACCGGGGAGCTGTTTTTT.

J is TRBJ2-5 and V is TRBV3-1, with 8 bases that match TRBD2. The V gene end was trimmed by 1 base and the J gene end by 0 bases; junction bases not matched to a gene: 4. Germline V lookup: CDR1 LGHDT, CDR2 YNNKEL (reference sequence). This CDR3 contains 16 residues. CDR3 in DNA: TGTGCCAGCAGCCAAGGGGGACTAGAGTACCAAGAGACCCAGTACTTC. It specifies CASSQGGLEYQETQYF.

This clonotype was counted only a few times. The rearrangement uses TRBV12-5 and TRBJ2-1; 13 positions match TRBD2. Germline trimming cut 0 bases from V and 0 bases from J; bases unmatched to any gene: 11. The CDR3 is 21 amino acids. CDR1 and CDR2 (germline): LGHNT, FRNRAP. The DNA of the CDR3 is TGTGCTAGTGGTTTGGTACTTTTGGGACTAGCGGGGACTAGCTCCTACAATGAGCAGTTCTTC. This sequence encodes CASGLVLLGLAGTSSYNEQFF.

There are many counts of this clonotype. Compared with germline, one end of the junction differs, possibly owing to a read error. The CDR3 DNA reads as TGCGCCAGCAGCTTCGTCCCTACAGATACGCAGTATTTT. This translates into CASSFVPTDTQYF. The gene calls are TRBV12-3 or TRBV12-4 and TRBJ2-3; D uncertain. The CDR3 has 13 residues.

This clonotype was observed a handful of times. The V and J genes are TRBV12-3 or TRBV12-4 and TRBJ2-5, with TRBD1 as a possible D gene (5 bases). Trimming stripped 1 base from V and 3 bases from J, with 18 bases between. CDR3 length equals 17 residues. The CDR3 loop is CASSLVNVVVGEETQYF. The CDR3 nucleotides are TGTGCCAGCAGTTTAGTTAATGTGGTGGTAGGGGAAGAGACCCAGTACTTC.

The chain links TRBV7-9 to TRBJ1-4; D may be TRBD1 (5 bases). V was cut by 4 bases and J by 6 bases, with 12 bases left in between. The germline CDR1 and CDR2 sequences are SEHNR and FQNEAQ (reference sequence). The CDR3 contains 14 residues. The CDR3 spells CASSSLRVYEKLFF. The CDR3 nucleotides read TGTGCCAGCAGCTCTCTCAGGGTTTATGAAAAACTGTTTTTT.

V is TRBV14 and J is TRBJ2-2; the match to TRBD1 covers 7 bases. Germline values: CDR1 SGHDN, CDR2 FVKESK. The CDR3 totals 15 residues. J lost 5 bases, V lost 4 bases, and 7 bases had no gene match. The CDR3 coding sequence is TGTGCCAGCAGCCCTTCACAGGGGTGGACCGGGGAGCTGTTTTTT. This translates into CASSPSQGWTGELFF.

The chain links TRBV9 to TRBJ2-3, with D possibly being TRBD1 or TRBD2 (6 bases each). Trimming took 3 bases from V and 0 from J, leaving 11 bases between them. Germline V lookup: CDR1 SGDLS, CDR2 YYNGEE. The CDR3 covers 15 residues. The CDR3 sequence is CASSGGTTSTDTQYF. CDR3 DNA: TGTGCCAGCAGCGGCGGGACAACTAGCACAGATACGCAGTATTTT.

The V and J genes are TRBV7-2 and TRBJ1-1; D remains unclear. CDR1 and CDR2 from the germline V gene are SGHTA and FQGNSA. Trimming shortened V by 6 bases and J by 4 bases, and 12 bases separated the two germline ends. This CDR3 is built from 13 residues. The DNA of the CDR3 is TGTGCCAGCAGGGACTTTAGAGTCACTGAAGCTTTCTTT. This sequence encodes CASRDFRVTEAFF. Full variable domain (outside the CDR3, taken from reference TRBV7-2 and TRBJ1-1): GAGVSQSPSNKVTEKGKDVELRCDPISGHTALYWYRQSLGQGLEFLIYFQGNSAPDKSGLPSDRFSAERTGGSVSTLTIQRTQQEDSAVYLCASRDFRVTEAFFGQGTRLTVV.

This clonotype was seen ten or more times. The genes are TRBV12-3 or TRBV12-4 and TRBJ1-1; possible D gene TRBD1, 6 bases. The CDR3 sequence is 15 residues long. V was pared by 1 base and J by 8 bases, with 17 bases between. The CDR3 DNA reads TGTGCCAGCAGTTTAGGGGGGGCAGCCAAACAAGAAGCTTTCTTT. Its translation: CASSLGGAAKQEAFF.

The chain is built from TRBV12-3 or TRBV12-4 and TRBJ2-5; 10 bases align to TRBD2. The CDR3 totals 14 residues. Germline trimming cut 2 bases from V and 7 bases from J; bases unmatched to any gene: 4. This CDR3 is CASSLLAGDGTQYF. The DNA for the CDR3 is TGTGCCAGCAGTTTACTAGCGGGGGACGGGACCCAGTACTTC.

To note about this clonotype: The junction departs from the called germline gene at one end, perhaps through a read error. The chain recombines TRBV20-1 with TRBJ1-4, with TRBD1 matching 7 bases. This CDR3 is 18 amino acids long. Per the germline V gene, CDR1 is DFQATT and CDR2 is SNEGSKA (reference sequence). Written as DNA, the CDR3 is TGCAGTGCTAGAGATACGGCGACAGGGCCAGATGTTAATGGAAAACTGTTTTTT. Protein: CSARDTATGPDVNGKLFF.

The chain couples TRBV15 to TRBJ1-3, with 7 nucleotides matching TRBD1. There are 16 residues in the CDR3. Germline V gives CDR1 LNHNV, CDR2 YYDKDF (reference sequence). V was clipped by 0 bases and J by 2 bases; unmatched bases: 4. The CDR3 DNA sequence: TGTGCCACCAGCAGAGATCCCACAGGGGCTGGAAACACCATATATTTT. Protein: CATSRDPTGAGNTIYF.